The source of this TCR beta chain is a study of shared clonotypes between healthy human individuals. The overall study: The donor pool was made up of two women and three men aged 18 to 49.

Original handling: ImmunoSEQ gave junction-only sequences without quality scores, so filtering differed. Sequenced by immunoSEQ multiplex PCR; TCRdb stores in-frame clones only, minus some. The D gene and trimming were derived from the DNA, and the V and J assignments and clone size from that table. The sample lists 1.4 million or so clones, approximately 98.5% seen once, with around 0.33% in the top ten. Input material: naive CD4+ T cells sorted from blood. Subset defined: CD45RA+ positively selected. The receptor was isolated from a young man in good health.

The CDR3 bases are TGTGCCAGCAGTTTATCGGTCCGACTAACTAGCGGGAGTCGGGTCCGCTACAATGAGCAGTTCTTC. Protein: CASSLSVRLTSGSRVRYNEQFF. The chain is built from TRBV28 and TRBJ2-1; TRBD2 agrees at 11 bases. Unmatched junction bases numbered 20, after V lost 1 base and J lost 3 bases. Germline CDR1 is MDHEN and CDR2 is SYDVKM. This CDR3 comprises 22 residues.